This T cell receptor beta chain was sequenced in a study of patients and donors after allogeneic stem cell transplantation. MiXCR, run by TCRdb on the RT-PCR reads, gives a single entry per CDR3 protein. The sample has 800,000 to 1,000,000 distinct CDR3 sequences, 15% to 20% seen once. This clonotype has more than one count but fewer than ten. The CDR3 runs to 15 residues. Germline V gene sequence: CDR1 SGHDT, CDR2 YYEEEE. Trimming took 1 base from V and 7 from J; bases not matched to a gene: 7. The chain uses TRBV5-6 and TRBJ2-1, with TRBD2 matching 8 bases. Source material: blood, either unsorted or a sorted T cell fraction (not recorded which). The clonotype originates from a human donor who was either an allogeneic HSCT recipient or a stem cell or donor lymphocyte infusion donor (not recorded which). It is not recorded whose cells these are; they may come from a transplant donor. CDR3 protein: CASSLYGTSGNEQFF. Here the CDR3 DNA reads TGTGCCAGCAGCTTGTACGGAACTAGCGGAAATGAGCAGTTCTTC.